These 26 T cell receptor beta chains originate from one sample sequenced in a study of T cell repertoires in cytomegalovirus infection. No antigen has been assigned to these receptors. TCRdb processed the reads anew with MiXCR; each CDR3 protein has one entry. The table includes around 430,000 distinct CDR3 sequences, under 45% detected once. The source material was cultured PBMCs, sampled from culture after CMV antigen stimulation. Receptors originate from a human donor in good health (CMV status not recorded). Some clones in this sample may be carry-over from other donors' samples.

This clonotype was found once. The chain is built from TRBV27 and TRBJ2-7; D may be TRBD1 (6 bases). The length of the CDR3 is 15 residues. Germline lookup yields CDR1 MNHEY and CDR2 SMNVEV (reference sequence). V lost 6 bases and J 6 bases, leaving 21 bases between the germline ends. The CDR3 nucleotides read TGTGCCAGCAGAGGGGTGGGCAGGGGCGCCGGCGAGCAGTACTTC. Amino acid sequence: CASRGVGRGAGEQYF.

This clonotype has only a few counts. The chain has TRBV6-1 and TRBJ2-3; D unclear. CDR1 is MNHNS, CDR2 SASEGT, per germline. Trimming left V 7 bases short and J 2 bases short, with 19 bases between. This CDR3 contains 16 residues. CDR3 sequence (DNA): TGTGCCAGCACTAAGCTTACAAACCGGATCACAGATACGCAGTATTTT. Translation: CASTKLTNRITDTQYF.

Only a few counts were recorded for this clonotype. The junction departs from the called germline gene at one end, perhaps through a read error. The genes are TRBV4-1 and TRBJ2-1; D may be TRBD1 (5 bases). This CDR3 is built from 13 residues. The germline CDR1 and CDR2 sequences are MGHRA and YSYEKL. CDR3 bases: TGCGCCAGCAGCCAAGAAGGGGTCAGGTTGAAACTCTTC. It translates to CASSQEGVRLKLF.

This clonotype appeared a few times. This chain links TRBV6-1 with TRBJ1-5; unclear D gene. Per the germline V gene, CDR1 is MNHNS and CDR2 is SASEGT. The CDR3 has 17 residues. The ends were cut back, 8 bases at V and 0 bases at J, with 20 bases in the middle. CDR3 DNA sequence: TGTGCCAGCGGGGATCCTCGAAGACCTCATAGCAATCAGCCCCAGCATTTT. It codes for CASGDPRRPHSNQPQHF.

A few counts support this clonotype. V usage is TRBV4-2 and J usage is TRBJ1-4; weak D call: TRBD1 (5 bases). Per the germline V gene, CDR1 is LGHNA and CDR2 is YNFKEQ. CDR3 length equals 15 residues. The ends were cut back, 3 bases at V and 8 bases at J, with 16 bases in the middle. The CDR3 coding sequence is TGTGCCAGCAGCCACCCGAGGGGCCTGGGGGAAAAACTGTTTTTT. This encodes CASSHPRGLGEKLFF.

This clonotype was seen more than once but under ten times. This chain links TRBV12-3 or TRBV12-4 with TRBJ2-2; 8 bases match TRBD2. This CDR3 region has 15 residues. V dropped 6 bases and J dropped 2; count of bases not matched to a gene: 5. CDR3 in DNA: TGTGCCAGCAGCCGGAGCGGGGGAAACACCGGGGAGCTGTTTTTT. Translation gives CASSRSGGNTGELFF.

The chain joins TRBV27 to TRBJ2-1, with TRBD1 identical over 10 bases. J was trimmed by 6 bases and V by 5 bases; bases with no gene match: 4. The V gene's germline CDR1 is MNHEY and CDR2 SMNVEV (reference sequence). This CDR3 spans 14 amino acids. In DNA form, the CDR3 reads TGTGCCAGCAGTCCAAGGACAGGGGGCAATGAGCAGTTCTTC. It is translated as CASSPRTGGNEQFF.

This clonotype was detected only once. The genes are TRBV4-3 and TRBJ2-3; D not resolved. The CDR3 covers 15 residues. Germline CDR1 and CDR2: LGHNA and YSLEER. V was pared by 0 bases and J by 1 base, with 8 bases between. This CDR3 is CASSQDSIRTDTQYF. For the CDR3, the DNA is TGCGCCAGCAGCCAAGACTCCATCCGCACAGATACGCAGTATTTT.

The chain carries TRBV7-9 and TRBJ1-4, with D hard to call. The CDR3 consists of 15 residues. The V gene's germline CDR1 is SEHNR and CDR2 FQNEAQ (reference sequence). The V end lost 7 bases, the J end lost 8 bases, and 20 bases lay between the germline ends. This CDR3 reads CASTPSAGLSEKLFF. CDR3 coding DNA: TGTGCCAGCACCCCCTCGGCTGGGCTAAGCGAAAAACTGTTTTTT.

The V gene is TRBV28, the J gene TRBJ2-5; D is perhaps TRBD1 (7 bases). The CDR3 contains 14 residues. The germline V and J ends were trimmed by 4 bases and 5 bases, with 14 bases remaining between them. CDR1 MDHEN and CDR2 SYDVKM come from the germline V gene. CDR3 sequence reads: CASSSGRGVETQYF. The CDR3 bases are TGTGCCAGCAGTTCTGGCAGGGGGGTGGAGACCCAGTACTTC.

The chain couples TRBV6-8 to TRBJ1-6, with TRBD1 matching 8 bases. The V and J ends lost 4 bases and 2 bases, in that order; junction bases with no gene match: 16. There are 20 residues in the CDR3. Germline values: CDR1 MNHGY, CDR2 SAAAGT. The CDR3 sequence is CASSSTGGRRVATYNSPLHF. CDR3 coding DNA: TGTGCCAGCAGTTCTACAGGGGGGCGACGCGTGGCTACCTATAATTCACCCCTCCACTTT.

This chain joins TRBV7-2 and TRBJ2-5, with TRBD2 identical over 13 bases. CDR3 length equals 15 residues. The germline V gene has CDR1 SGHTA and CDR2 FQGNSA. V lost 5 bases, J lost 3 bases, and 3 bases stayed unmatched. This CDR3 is CASSVGTSGEETQYF. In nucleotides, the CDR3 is TGTGCCAGCAGCGTCGGGACTAGCGGGGAAGAGACCCAGTACTTC.

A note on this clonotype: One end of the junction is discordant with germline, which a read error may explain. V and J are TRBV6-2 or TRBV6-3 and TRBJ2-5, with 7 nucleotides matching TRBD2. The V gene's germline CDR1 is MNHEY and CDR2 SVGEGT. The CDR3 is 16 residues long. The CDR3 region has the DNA TGTGCCAGCAGTTACGGGCCAGCGGGACTTCAAGGGACCCAGTACTTC. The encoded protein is CASSYGPAGLQGTQYF.

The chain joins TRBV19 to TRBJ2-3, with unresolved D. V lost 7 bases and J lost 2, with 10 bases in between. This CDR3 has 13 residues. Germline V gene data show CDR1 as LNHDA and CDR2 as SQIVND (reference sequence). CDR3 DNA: TGTGCCAGTAAGCCAGTTTCCACAGATACGCAGTATTTT. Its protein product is CASKPVSTDTQYF.

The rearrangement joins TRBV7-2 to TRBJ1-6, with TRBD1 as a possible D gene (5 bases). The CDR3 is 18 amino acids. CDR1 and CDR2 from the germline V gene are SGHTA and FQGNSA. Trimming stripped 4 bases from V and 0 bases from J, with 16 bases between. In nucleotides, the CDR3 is TGTGCCAGCAGCTCCGGGACCCGTGGACACTCCTATAATTCACCCCTCCACTTT. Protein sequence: CASSSGTRGHSYNSPLHF.

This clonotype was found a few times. The chain's CDR3 is CSARDQEGGGEAFF. CDR3 in DNA: TGCAGTGCTAGAGATCAGGAGGGAGGTGGGGAAGCTTTCTTT. The chain recombines TRBV20-1 with TRBJ1-1; unclear D gene. The V end was cut by 0 bases, the J end by 8 bases, with 16 bases between. The germline CDR1 and CDR2 sequences are DFQATT and SNEGSKA (reference sequence). The CDR3 extends over 14 amino acids.

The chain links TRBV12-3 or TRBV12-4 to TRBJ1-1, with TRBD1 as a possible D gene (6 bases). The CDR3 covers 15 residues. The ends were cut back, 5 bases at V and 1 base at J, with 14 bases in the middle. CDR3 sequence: CASSPIGRGNTEAFF. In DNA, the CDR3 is TGTGCCAGCAGTCCTATAGGCAGGGGGAACACTGAAGCTTTCTTT.

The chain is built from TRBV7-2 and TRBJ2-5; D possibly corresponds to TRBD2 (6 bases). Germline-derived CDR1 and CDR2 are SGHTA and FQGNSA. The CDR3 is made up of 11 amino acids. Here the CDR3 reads CASGLGETQYF. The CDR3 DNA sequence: TGTGCTAGCGGCCTCGGGGAGACCCAGTACTTC.

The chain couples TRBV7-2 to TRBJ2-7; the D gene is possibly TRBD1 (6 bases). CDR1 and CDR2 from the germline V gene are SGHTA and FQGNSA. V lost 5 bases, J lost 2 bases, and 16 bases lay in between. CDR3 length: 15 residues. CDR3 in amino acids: CASSPWTAATYEQYF. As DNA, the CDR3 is TGTGCCAGCAGCCCTTGGACAGCTGCTACCTACGAGCAGTACTTC.

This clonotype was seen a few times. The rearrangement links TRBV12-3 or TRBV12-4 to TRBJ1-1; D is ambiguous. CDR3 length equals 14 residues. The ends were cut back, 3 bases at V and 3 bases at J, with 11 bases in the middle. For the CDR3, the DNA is TGTGCCAGCAGTTTTTGGGGTGGGGACACTGAAGCTTTCTTT. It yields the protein CASSFWGGDTEAFF.

The CDR3 nucleotides are TGTGCCAGCAGTTTATCCCCAACCATAGCGCCCACCTACGAGCAGTACTTC. Its protein product is CASSLSPTIAPTYEQYF. This chain uses TRBV27 with TRBJ2-7, with a possible D match to TRBD2 (5 bases). From germline, CDR1 is MNHEY and CDR2 SMNVEV (reference sequence). V lost 0 bases, J lost 2 bases, and 17 bases lay in between. The CDR3 totals 17 residues.

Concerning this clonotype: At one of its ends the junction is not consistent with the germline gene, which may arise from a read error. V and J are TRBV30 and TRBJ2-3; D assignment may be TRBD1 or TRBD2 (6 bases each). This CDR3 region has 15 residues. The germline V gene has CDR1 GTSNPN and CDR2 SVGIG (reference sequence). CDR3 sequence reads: CAWSGGRGSTDTQYF. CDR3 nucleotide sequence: TGTGCCTGGAGTGGGGGGCGGGGTAGCACAGATACTCAGTATTTT.

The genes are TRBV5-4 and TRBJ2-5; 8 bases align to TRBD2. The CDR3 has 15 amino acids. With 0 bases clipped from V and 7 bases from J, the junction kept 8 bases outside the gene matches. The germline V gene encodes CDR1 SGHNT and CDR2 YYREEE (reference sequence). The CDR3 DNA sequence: TGTGCCAGCAGCTTGGCGGGGGGGTCGTCTTGGACCCAGTACTTC. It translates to CASSLAGGSSWTQYF.

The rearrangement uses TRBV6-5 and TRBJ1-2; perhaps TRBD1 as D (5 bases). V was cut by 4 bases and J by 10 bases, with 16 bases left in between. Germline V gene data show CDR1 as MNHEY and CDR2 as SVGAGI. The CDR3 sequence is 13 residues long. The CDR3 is CASSLQAGTFYTF. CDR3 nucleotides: TGTGCCAGCAGTTTACAAGCCGGGACTTTCTACACCTTC.

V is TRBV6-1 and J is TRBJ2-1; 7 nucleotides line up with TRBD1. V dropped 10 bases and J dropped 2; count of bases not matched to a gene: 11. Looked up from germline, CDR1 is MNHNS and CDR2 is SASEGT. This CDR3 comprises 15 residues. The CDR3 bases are TGTGCCACCCAACCTAGACAGGGTGCCTACAATGAGCAGTTCTTC. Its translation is CATQPRQGAYNEQFF.

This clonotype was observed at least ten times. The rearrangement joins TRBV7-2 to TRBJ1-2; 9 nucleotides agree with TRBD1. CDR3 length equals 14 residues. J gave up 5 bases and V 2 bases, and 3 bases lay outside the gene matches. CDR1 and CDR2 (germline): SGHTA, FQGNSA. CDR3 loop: CASSLTGQGYGYTF. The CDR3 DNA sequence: TGTGCCAGCAGCTTAACAGGACAGGGGTATGGCTACACCTTC.